This T cell receptor beta chain was observed in a study of blood T cells in healthy people across ages. Primers used in a second PCR of roughly 6 to 12 cycles were a sample-barcoded 5' primer and a J-beta primer mix. One entry per CDR3 protein, called by TCRdb with MiXCR from the 5' RACE reads. The sample has roughly 860,000 distinct CDR3 sequences; 62% are singletons. Germline V CDR1 and CDR2: MNHEY, SVGEGT. Trimming left V 6 bases short and J 2 bases short, with 14 bases between. This CDR3 region has 14 residues. The origin of this receptor is a young man in good health. Sequencing input: blood. The chain couples TRBV6-2 or TRBV6-3 to TRBJ2-7; D could derive from TRBD1 or TRBD2 (5 bases each). CDR3 in DNA: TGTGCCAGCAGGGGGTCAGGGACCCCCTACGAGCAGTACTTC. Protein: CASRGSGTPYEQYF.